The 9 T cell receptor beta chains given below trace back to one sample, sequenced in a study of shared clonotypes between healthy human individuals. TCRdb's table, derived via immunoSEQ multiplex PCR, lists solely in-frame clones and lacks some. The sample shows approximately 2,000,000 clones, about nine tenths of them seen only once. Sequencing was performed on naive CD4+ T cells from PBMCs. As for subset: CD45RA+ positively selected. Every receptor here comes from a man aged 18-30 years in good health. Some clones in this sample may be carry-over from other donors' samples.

The V and J genes are TRBV11-1 and TRBJ1-1; 8 nucleotides agree with TRBD1. The length of the CDR3 is 14 residues. In germline, CDR1 is SGHAT, CDR2 FQDESV (reference sequence). Trimming took 5 bases from V and 5 from J; bases not matched to a gene: 7. CDR3 loop: CASSADRAKTEAFF. The DNA for the CDR3 is TGTGCCAGCAGCGCGGACAGGGCTAAGACTGAAGCTTTCTTT.

The rearrangement links TRBV6-1 to TRBJ2-7; the D gene is possibly TRBD1 (5 bases). This CDR3 has 11 amino acids. The V gene's germline CDR1 is MNHNS and CDR2 SASEGT. The V end was cut by 7 bases, the J end by 11 bases, with 15 bases between. The CDR3 DNA follows: TGTGCCAGCATGACAGCCATCCGGGAGTACTTC. Protein: CASMTAIREYF.

Of note for this clone: Other DNA sequences from this sample encode an identical CDR3 as well. The CDR3 spells CASSEGTGTDTQYF. Here the CDR3 DNA reads TGCGCCAGCAGTGAGGGTACTGGCACAGATACGCAGTATTTT. The genes are TRBV10-1 and TRBJ2-3; no reliable D call. Germline values: CDR1 WNHNN, CDR2 SYGVQD (reference sequence). Trimming took off 2 bases at V and 1 base at J, with 7 bases between the two ends. The CDR3 is 14 residues long.

J is TRBJ2-2 and V is TRBV30, with D perhaps matching TRBD2 (6 bases). This CDR3 is built from 14 residues. Germline V gene lookup returns CDR1 GTSNPN and CDR2 SVGIG (reference sequence). Trimming took 8 bases from V and 5 from J, leaving 18 bases between them. The CDR3: CAGRKAAGTGELFF. The CDR3 DNA is TGTGCCGGACGAAAGGCGGCGGGAACCGGGGAGCTGTTTTTT.

In the case of this clone: Other DNA variants within this sample encode the same CDR3. The chain has TRBV30 and TRBJ2-7; D may correspond to TRBD1 or TRBD2 (6 bases each). V was cut by 2 bases and J by 2 bases, with 10 bases left in between. Germline lookup yields CDR1 GTSNPN and CDR2 SVGIG (reference sequence). The CDR3 covers 13 residues. The CDR3, as DNA: TGTGCCTGGAGTAGGGGGGCCCCCTACGAGCAGTACTTC. Its translation is CAWSRGAPYEQYF.

The chain combines TRBV10-3 with TRBJ2-5, with TRBD2 as a possible D gene (5 bases). This CDR3 region has 13 residues. Germline V lookup: CDR1 ENHRY, CDR2 SYGVKD. Trimming left V 7 bases short and J 4 bases short, with 13 bases between. The CDR3 sequence is CAITSGAGETQYF. The CDR3 nucleotides read TGTGCCATCACATCGGGTGCGGGAGAGACCCAGTACTTC.

The rearrangement uses TRBV28 and TRBJ1-6; D is ambiguous. The CDR3 consists of 15 residues. In germline, CDR1 is MDHEN, CDR2 SYDVKM. Deletions cut 5 bases from V and 13 bases from J, with 21 bases between. The CDR3 region is CASSPPTPGPPPLHF. CDR3 bases: TGTGCCAGCAGTCCCCCTACCCCAGGCCCACCGCCCCTCCACTTT.

This chain joins TRBV19 and TRBJ1-2; weak D call: TRBD1 (6 bases). Germline lookup yields CDR1 LNHDA and CDR2 SQIVND (reference sequence). The CDR3 has 12 residues. V was cut by 6 bases and J by 5 bases, with 10 bases left in between. The DNA of the CDR3 is TGTGCCAGTAGGGGACAACTATATGGCTACACCTTC. It codes for CASRGQLYGYTF.

The chain links TRBV19 to TRBJ2-3; TRBD2 agrees at 10 bases. The germline V gene encodes CDR1 LNHDA and CDR2 SQIVND (reference sequence). The CDR3 length is 16 residues. V trimming: 4 bases; J trimming: 3 bases; junction bases outside the gene matches: 7. The CDR3 protein is CASSTNSGRRTDTQYF. The DNA for the CDR3 is TGTGCCAGTAGTACGAATAGCGGGAGGAGGACAGATACGCAGTATTTT. The variable domain in full, with the rest retrieved from reference TRBV19 and TRBJ2-3, is DGGITQSPKYLFRKEGQNVTLSCEQNLNHDAMYWYRQDPGQGLRLIYYSQIVNDFQKGDIAEGYSVSREKKESFPLTVTSAQKNPTAFYLCASSTNSGRRTDTQYFGPGTRLTVL.